These 31 T cell receptor beta chains came from one sample sequenced in a study of cytomegalovirus exposure and HLA in healthy donors. 60 Vbeta and 13 Jbeta primers were used in PCR. The protocol was immunoSEQ multiplex PCR, while the TCRdb copy is restricted to in-frame clones and leaves out a portion. There are approximately 120,000 clones in the sample, with roughly 0.94% held by the top ten. Sequenced: PBMCs. Receptors originate from a man between 18 and 29 years old in good health and CMV-seronegative.

V and J are TRBV29-1 and TRBJ1-1; 11 bases are a match to TRBD1. The CDR3 spans 15 residues. Per the germline V gene, CDR1 is SQVTM and CDR2 is ANQGSEA. This CDR3 reads CIVHDTGTGGTEAFF. CDR3 nucleotide sequence: TGCATCGTACACGACACCGGGACAGGGGGCACTGAAGCTTTCTTT.

The CDR3 bases are TGTGCCAGCTCACCATATATTGAGGTGGAGGCTGGCTACACCTTC. It translates to CASSPYIEVEAGYTF. The rearrangement uses TRBV18 and TRBJ1-2; D gene uncertain. Looked up from germline, CDR1 is KGHSH and CDR2 is LQKENI. The V end lost 2 bases, the J end lost 7 bases, and 17 bases lay between the germline ends. The CDR3 runs to 15 residues.

The chain joins TRBV27 to TRBJ2-7, with D possibly matching TRBD1 (6 bases). Per the germline V gene, CDR1 is MNHEY and CDR2 is SMNVEV (reference sequence). V was cut by 2 bases and J by 3 bases, with 11 bases left in between. The CDR3 consists of 14 residues. The CDR3 sequence is CASSLRGNDYEQYF. The CDR3 region has the DNA TGTGCCAGCAGTTTAAGGGGGAACGACTACGAGCAGTACTTC.

V is TRBV30 and J is TRBJ1-2; 9 positions match TRBD1. Germline V gene data show CDR1 as GTSNPN and CDR2 as SVGIG (reference sequence). The V gene end was trimmed by 2 bases and the J gene end by 8 bases; junction bases not matched to a gene: 9. This CDR3 region has 14 residues. The CDR3 DNA reads TGTGCCTGGAGTTCACACAGGGGGCAGGGGGGCTACACCTTC. Translating gives CAWSSHRGQGGYTF. The whole variable domain, remainder taken from reference TRBV30 and TRBJ1-2, is SQTIHQWPATLVQPVGSPLSLECTVEGTSNPNLYWYRQAAGRGLQLLFYSVGIGQISSEVPQNLSASRPQDRQFILSSKKLLLSDSGFYLCAWSSHRGQGGYTFGSGTRLTVV.

The chain couples TRBV11-2 to TRBJ1-2; D remains unclear. Trimming left V 0 bases short and J 4 bases short, with 9 bases between. Germline lookup yields CDR1 SGHAT and CDR2 FQNNGV. CDR3 length: 14 residues. In nucleotides, the CDR3 is TGTGCCAGCAGCTTAGAATCGGGTGGCTATGGCTACACCTTC. This codes for CASSLESGGYGYTF.

The V call is TRBV7-9, the J call TRBJ1-4; D call uncertain. Germline loops: CDR1 SEHNR, CDR2 FQNEAQ (reference sequence). V lost 5 bases and J lost 2, with 15 bases in between. The length of the CDR3 is 16 residues. CDR3 loop: CASSPGLSGTNEKLFF. The CDR3 DNA is TGTGCCAGCAGCCCGGGCCTCTCGGGGACTAATGAAAAACTGTTTTTT. The full variable domain, in which reference TRBV7-9 and TRBJ1-4 provide the parts outside the CDR3, is DTGVSQNPRHKITKRGQNVTFRCDPISEHNRLYWYRQTLGQGPEFLTYFQNEAQLEKSRLLSDRFSAERPKGSFSTLEIQRTEQGDSAMYLCASSPGLSGTNEKLFFGSGTQLSVL.

The chain carries TRBV6-1 and TRBJ1-2, with 9 bases aligning to TRBD1. Looked up from germline, CDR1 is MNHNS and CDR2 is SASEGT. V shed 7 bases, J shed 6 bases, and the junction held 12 bases outside the gene matches. This CDR3 is 15 amino acids long. CDR3: CASTGQGVPRNGYTF. CDR3 DNA sequence: TGTGCCAGCACGGGACAGGGTGTCCCCCGCAATGGCTACACCTTC.

The rearrangement links TRBV7-9 to TRBJ1-1; D remains ambiguous. CDR1 is SEHNR, CDR2 FQNEAQ, per germline (reference sequence). CDR3 length equals 13 residues. Trimming shortened V by 5 bases and J by 2 bases, and 9 bases separated the two germline ends. CDR3 in amino acids: CASSPSPNTEAFF. The DNA of the CDR3 is TGTGCCAGCAGCCCAAGCCCAAACACTGAAGCTTTCTTT.

The genes are TRBV2 and TRBJ1-4; D remains ambiguous. Germline CDR1 SNHLY, CDR2 FYNNEI. This CDR3 is 12 amino acids long. V lost 7 bases and J 8 bases, leaving 11 bases between the germline ends. The CDR3 is CASTVIGEKLFF. DNA of the CDR3: TGTGCCAGCACTGTCATCGGGGAAAAACTGTTTTTT.

The chain is built from TRBV10-3 and TRBJ2-7, with TRBD1 matching 7 bases. This CDR3 spans 14 amino acids. Germline V lookup: CDR1 ENHRY, CDR2 SYGVKD. After removal of 7 bases from V and 2 bases from J, the junction contained 8 bases not matched to a gene. The CDR3 protein is CAITETGITYEQYF. CDR3 in DNA: TGTGCCATCACAGAGACAGGGATTACCTACGAGCAGTACTTC.

The chain carries TRBV4-1 and TRBJ1-5, with D maybe TRBD1 (6 bases). The CDR3 runs to 14 residues. With 0 bases removed from V and 5 bases from J, the gap between germline ends came to 8 bases. The germline V gene has CDR1 MGHRA and CDR2 YSYEKL. The CDR3 DNA is TGCGCCAGCAGCCAAGAGCCAGGGGATCAGCCCCAGCATTTT. It codes for CASSQEPGDQPQHF.

This sequence joins TRBV28 and TRBJ2-5; 8 nucleotides align to TRBD1. The CDR3 totals 17 residues. V lost 6 bases and J lost 5; bases outside the gene matches: 17. Germline loops: CDR1 MDHEN, CDR2 SYDVKM. For the CDR3, the DNA is TGTGCCAGCAGACCCGAGCAGGGGGCCTGGTATTACGAGACCCAGTACTTC. This translates into CASRPEQGAWYYETQYF.

This sequence joins TRBV6-5 and TRBJ1-4; D call uncertain. This CDR3 has 14 amino acids. V was trimmed by 6 bases and J by 3 bases, leaving 11 bases between them. CDR1 and CDR2 (germline): MNHEY, SVGAGI. The CDR3 sequence: CASSSSLANEKLFF. CDR3 DNA sequence: TGTGCCAGCAGCTCATCATTAGCTAATGAAAAACTGTTTTTT.

The rearrangement links TRBV18 to TRBJ1-5; 7 bases map to TRBD1. Trimming at V came to 6 bases and at J to 2 bases, leaving 7 bases not matched to a gene. CDR1 and CDR2 (germline): KGHSH, LQKENI. The CDR3 is 15 residues long. CDR3 loop: CASSRRDSRNQPQHF. As DNA, the CDR3 is TGTGCCAGCTCCCGCCGGGACAGTCGCAATCAGCCCCAGCATTTT. Filled out from reference TRBV18 and TRBJ1-5, the complete variable domain reads NAGVMQNPRHLVRRRGQEARLRCSPMKGHSHVYWYRQLPEEGLKFMVYLQKENIIDESGMPKERFSAEFPKEGPSILRIQQVVRGDSAAYFCASSRRDSRNQPQHFGDGTRLSIL.

The chain combines TRBV18 with TRBJ1-1; TRBD1 might be the D (5 bases). The CDR3 contains 12 residues. Germline loops: CDR1 KGHSH, CDR2 LQKENI. V lost 6 bases and J 5 bases, leaving 10 bases between the germline ends. CDR3 loop: CASSLRVTEAFF. DNA for the CDR3: TGTGCCAGCTCGCTCAGGGTAACTGAAGCTTTCTTT.

V gene TRBV6-5 combines with J gene TRBJ1-1; D remains unclear. This CDR3 has 14 amino acids. Germline lookup yields CDR1 MNHEY and CDR2 SVGAGI. V was cut by 6 bases and J by 10 bases, with 21 bases left in between. The CDR3 DNA follows: TGTGCCAGCAGCACACCGGGAGGCCCGTTGGGAGCTTTCTTT. It encodes CASSTPGGPLGAFF.

The chain links TRBV28 to TRBJ2-7; 8 bases agree with TRBD1. This CDR3 comprises 17 residues. With V trimmed by 4 bases and J by 2 bases, 13 bases remained unmatched. Germline V gene data show CDR1 as MDHEN and CDR2 as SYDVKM. The CDR3 protein is CASSWAGQGRGTYEQYF. CDR3 DNA: TGTGCCAGCAGTTGGGCCGGACAGGGTAGGGGAACCTACGAGCAGTACTTC. Based on the CDR3 plus reference TRBV28 and TRBJ2-7, the full variable domain is DVKVTQSSRYLVKRTGEKVFLECVQDMDHENMFWYRQDPGLGLRLIYFSYDVKMKEKGDIPEGYSVSREKKERFSLILESASTNQTSMYLCASSWAGQGRGTYEQYFGPGTRLTVT.

The rearrangement links TRBV6-6 to TRBJ2-6; D is uncertain. The germline V and J ends were trimmed by 2 bases and 2 bases, with 10 bases remaining between them. Germline loops: CDR1 MNHNY, CDR2 SVGAGI (reference sequence). This CDR3 is built from 16 residues. The CDR3 here is CASSYPPSTGANVLTF. In nucleotides, the CDR3 is TGTGCCAGCAGTTACCCACCGAGCACTGGGGCCAACGTCCTGACTTTC.

The chain combines TRBV7-9 with TRBJ1-4; 7 bases match TRBD1. This CDR3 has 16 amino acids. V gave up 5 bases and J gave up 2 bases; unmatched junction bases: 8. CDR1 is SEHNR and CDR2 is FQNEAQ in the germline V gene (reference sequence). The CDR3 region is CASSQILTGTNEKLFF. Here the CDR3 DNA reads TGTGCCAGCAGCCAAATCCTGACAGGGACTAATGAAAAACTGTTTTTT.

The rearrangement uses TRBV27 and TRBJ2-7, with 7 bases aligning to TRBD1. Germline assignment: CDR1 MNHEY and CDR2 SMNVEV (reference sequence). The CDR3 runs to 14 residues. V was clipped by 2 bases and J by 5 bases; unmatched bases: 6. The DNA for the CDR3 is TGTGCCAGCAGTTTAGATAGGGGGCTTCACGAGCAGTACTTC. Its translation is CASSLDRGLHEQYF.

J is TRBJ2-7 and V is TRBV5-6; perhaps TRBD1 as D (5 bases). Trimming shortened V by 3 bases and J by 5 bases, and 15 bases separated the two germline ends. Per germline, CDR1 SGHDT and CDR2 YYEEEE. The CDR3 totals 14 residues. The CDR3 DNA sequence: TGTGCCAGCAGCTCAGGACAAGTACAGCACGAGCAGTACTTC. This sequence encodes CASSSGQVQHEQYF.

V usage is TRBV19 and J usage is TRBJ2-7; the D gene is possibly TRBD1 (5 bases). Trimming pared 3 bases from V and 2 bases from J, leaving 8 bases between. Germline V gene lookup returns CDR1 LNHDA and CDR2 SQIVND (reference sequence). There are 13 residues in the CDR3. CDR3 nucleotide sequence: TGTGCCAGTAGTATCCCAGGGCCCTACGAGCAGTACTTC. Translating it yields CASSIPGPYEQYF.

The chain has TRBV4-1 and TRBJ1-2; 7 bases are a match to TRBD1. The junction had 17 bases not matched to a gene; V was cut back by 4 bases and J by 0 bases. This CDR3 has 19 amino acids. In germline, CDR1 is MGHRA, CDR2 YSYEKL. In DNA, the CDR3 is TGCGCCAGCAGCCGCATTCTAATATCCGGACAGGCCGCTAACTATGGCTACACCTTC. This encodes CASSRILISGQAANYGYTF.

The chain uses TRBV7-9 and TRBJ1-2; D unclear. The CDR3 extends over 11 amino acids. Germline CDR1 reads SEHNR; CDR2 reads FQNEAQ (reference sequence). V dropped 0 bases and J dropped 6 bases, with 2 bases sitting between them. CDR3 amino acids: CASSLANGYTF. Written as DNA, the CDR3 is TGTGCCAGCAGCTTAGCCAATGGCTACACCTTC. Full variable domain (rest looked up from reference TRBV7-9 and TRBJ1-2): DTGVSQNPRHKITKRGQNVTFRCDPISEHNRLYWYRQTLGQGPEFLTYFQNEAQLEKSRLLSDRFSAERPKGSFSTLEIQRTEQGDSAMYLCASSLANGYTFGSGTRLTVV.

The CDR3 sequence: CASSFRERGLGEQYF. As DNA, the CDR3 is TGTGCCAGCAGTTTTAGGGAGAGGGGACTGGGCGAGCAGTACTTC. This chain uses TRBV27 with TRBJ2-7; TRBD2 might be the D (6 bases). Germline V gene data show CDR1 as MNHEY and CDR2 as SMNVEV (reference sequence). The V gene lost 3 bases and the J gene lost 6 bases, with 18 bases spanning the gap. The CDR3 covers 15 residues.

This rearrangement joins TRBV27 to TRBJ2-7; TRBD2 might be the D (7 bases). Trimming cost V 6 bases and J 5 bases, with 17 bases left between them. Germline lookup yields CDR1 MNHEY and CDR2 SMNVEV (reference sequence). The CDR3 totals 14 residues. CDR3 region: CASSPAKGGDEQYF. The CDR3 DNA reads TGTGCCAGCAGCCCCGCGAAGGGGGGGGACGAGCAGTACTTC.

V usage is TRBV28 and J usage is TRBJ1-2; no definite D call. Trimming removed 2 bases at V and 4 bases at J, with 8 bases between. CDR1 MDHEN and CDR2 SYDVKM come from the germline V gene. The CDR3 totals 13 residues. The CDR3 here is CASSLPQIYGYTF. The CDR3 DNA reads TGTGCCAGCAGTTTACCCCAGATCTATGGCTACACCTTC.

V usage is TRBV19 and J usage is TRBJ1-2, with a tentative D call TRBD1 (5 bases). CDR3 length equals 13 residues. Trimming left V 3 bases short and J 4 bases short, with 9 bases between. Germline CDR1 LNHDA, CDR2 SQIVND (reference sequence). CDR3 nucleotides: TGTGCCAGTAGTATGGGGCAGATCTATGGCTACACCTTC. Amino acids: CASSMGQIYGYTF.

The chain couples TRBV30 to TRBJ2-5; D gene unclear. Germline loops: CDR1 GTSNPN, CDR2 SVGIG (reference sequence). The CDR3 sequence is 14 residues long. The V end was cut by 1 base, the J end by 5 bases, with 14 bases between. The CDR3 DNA follows: TGTGCCTGGAGTGGGTCTCATCGCCGGGAGACCCAGTACTTC. It specifies CAWSGSHRRETQYF.

The chain links TRBV18 to TRBJ2-3, with 10 bases fitting TRBD2. V lost 3 bases and J lost 3; bases outside the gene matches: 6. Germline assignment: CDR1 KGHSH and CDR2 LQKENI. This CDR3 is built from 16 residues. This CDR3 reads CASSPRLAGVTDTQYF. In DNA, the CDR3 is TGTGCCAGCTCACCTCGGCTAGCGGGAGTTACAGATACGCAGTATTTT.

The chain employs TRBV5-1 and TRBJ2-1, with a tentative D call TRBD1 (6 bases). V lost 4 bases and J 3 bases, leaving 14 bases between the germline ends. Germline lookup yields CDR1 SGHRS and CDR2 YFSETQ. The CDR3 has 15 residues. The CDR3 loop reads CASSPAQGYYNEQFF. The CDR3 DNA follows: TGCGCCAGCAGCCCAGCACAGGGATACTACAATGAGCAGTTCTTC.